These 12 T cell receptor beta chains were sequenced from one sample in a study of cytomegalovirus exposure and HLA in healthy donors. Amplification used 60 Vbeta primers and 13 Jbeta primers. Only in-frame clones appear in the TCRdb table, and some are missing; sequencing was by immunoSEQ multiplex PCR. Of about 59,000 clones in the sample, 70% to 75% were seen once. The sample was PBMCs. These receptors were taken from a young man in good health and CMV-seropositive.

The chain recombines TRBV29-1 with TRBJ1-2; 7 nucleotides agree with TRBD1. There are 14 residues in the CDR3. V trimming: 0 bases; J trimming: 5 bases; junction bases outside the gene matches: 6. Germline V gene sequence: CDR1 SQVTM, CDR2 ANQGSEA. In nucleotides, the CDR3 is TGCAGCGTTGAAGAGGGAAGGGGGCCATATGGCTACACCTTC. Translated: CSVEEGRGPYGYTF.

As DNA, the CDR3 is TGCGCCAGCAGCCCCGACGCCGGGACTAGCGGTGTTCGGTACTTC. It codes for CASSPDAGTSGVRYF. V gene TRBV4-1 combines with J gene TRBJ2-7; TRBD2 agrees at 11 bases. The J segment lost 12 bases and the V segment lost 4 bases, leaving 14 bases of the junction unmatched. The CDR3 totals 15 residues. From germline, CDR1 is MGHRA and CDR2 YSYEKL.

The chain combines TRBV28 with TRBJ2-3; no clear D. The V gene lost 8 bases and the J gene lost 0 bases, with 15 bases spanning the gap. The CDR3 has 15 residues. Germline V gives CDR1 MDHEN, CDR2 SYDVKM. The chain's CDR3 is CASSYWSSSTDTQYF. CDR3 in DNA: TGTGCCAGCTCCTACTGGAGCAGTAGCACAGATACGCAGTATTTT.

The gene calls are TRBV30 and TRBJ1-6, with a tentative D call TRBD1 (6 bases). Germline assignment: CDR1 GTSNPN and CDR2 SVGIG (reference sequence). This CDR3 contains 17 residues. The V gene lost 0 bases and the J gene lost 7 bases, with 19 bases spanning the gap. The CDR3 region has the DNA TGTGCCTGGAGTGTAACCCCAAGGGGGGGTTGGAATTCACCCCTCCACTTT. Its translation: CAWSVTPRGGWNSPLHF.

V is TRBV6-5 and J is TRBJ1-5; TRBD1 matches at 7 bases. Germline CDR1 MNHEY, CDR2 SVGAGI. V lost 7 bases, J lost 7 bases, and 7 bases stayed unmatched. The CDR3 is made up of 13 amino acids. CDR3: CASNPQGHQPQHF. CDR3 coding DNA: TGTGCCAGCAACCCACAGGGGCACCAGCCCCAGCATTTT.

V is TRBV14 and J is TRBJ2-5; D remains ambiguous. CDR3 length: 13 residues. Trimming pared 4 bases from V and 11 bases from J, leaving 17 bases between. Germline CDR1 reads SGHDN; CDR2 reads FVKESK. In nucleotides, the CDR3 is TGTGCCAGCAGCCCCCAAATGAATCAAGAGCAGTACTTC. Encoded protein: CASSPQMNQEQYF.

In the case of this clone: The junction differs from germline at one of its ends, possibly a read error. The chain couples TRBV7-2 to TRBJ2-3, with TRBD2 identical over 10 bases. This CDR3 contains 13 residues. The V gene's germline CDR1 is SGHTA and CDR2 FQGNSA. CDR3 sequence reads: CASSFSSGGTVNF. The CDR3 bases are TGTGCCAGCAGCTTCTCTAGCGGGGGCACGGTGAATTTT.

The rearrangement links TRBV5-1 to TRBJ1-2; no reliable D call. V was clipped by 0 bases and J by 4 bases, with 7 bases between them. The CDR3 contains 13 residues. CDR1 is SGHRS and CDR2 is YFSETQ in the germline V gene. The CDR3 is CASSLEAVYGYTF. In DNA form, the CDR3 reads TGCGCCAGCAGCTTGGAGGCGGTCTATGGCTACACCTTC.

Here the CDR3 DNA reads TGCAGTGCTAGACAGGAAAACATTCAGTACTTC. It is translated as CSARQENIQYF. The chain is built from TRBV20-1 and TRBJ2-4; D ambiguous. The V gene's germline CDR1 is DFQATT and CDR2 SNEGSKA (reference sequence). V shed 2 bases and J shed 5 bases, with 4 bases lying between them. CDR3 size: 11 residues.

This rearrangement joins TRBV7-9 to TRBJ1-6; D unclear. This CDR3 region has 17 residues. Per germline, CDR1 SEHNR and CDR2 FQNEAQ (reference sequence). The germline V and J ends were trimmed by 5 bases and 8 bases, with 22 bases remaining between them. CDR3: CASSPFPQDSPDSPLHF. DNA of the CDR3: TGTGCCAGCAGCCCATTTCCTCAAGACTCACCCGATTCACCCCTCCACTTT.

The chain couples TRBV15 to TRBJ1-5; no firm D call. This CDR3 contains 15 residues. The V gene lost 0 bases and the J gene lost 5 bases, with 11 bases spanning the gap. CDR1 is LNHNV, CDR2 YYDKDF, per germline (reference sequence). The CDR3 protein is CATSREAGPHQPQHF. In nucleotides, the CDR3 is TGTGCCACCAGCAGAGAAGCAGGTCCCCATCAGCCCCAGCATTTT.

The V gene is TRBV30, the J gene TRBJ1-5, with TRBD1 matching 7 bases. J was trimmed by 2 bases and V by 2 bases; bases with no gene match: 6. Germline CDR1 is GTSNPN and CDR2 is SVGIG (reference sequence). The CDR3 is 15 amino acids. CDR3 loop: CAWSKTGTGNQPQHF. DNA of the CDR3: TGTGCCTGGAGTAAGACAGGGACGGGCAATCAGCCCCAGCATTTT.